This T cell receptor (beta chain) originates from a study of T cell responses to AZD1222 COVID-19 vaccine. Findings and limits, study-wide: The breadth and depth of Spike-specific TCRs increased once two AZD1222 doses had been given. Vaccine-associated CD4 TCRs ranged over spike, dominating at 160-218 and 743-854.

This clone was counted only a few times. Its antigen is not identified. This table comes from immunoSEQ multiplex PCR, and its TCRdb copy is limited to in-frame clones, with some not included. In the table there are tens of thousands of clones, around 81% of which are singletons. Specimen: peripheral blood, collected 28 days after the second AZD1222 dose. This clonotype was obtained from an adult who received the AZD1222 COVID-19 vaccine.

CDR3 DNA: TGTGCCAGCAGCGTGCGCAGTTCTAGCACAGATACGCAGTATTTT. This sequence encodes CASSVRSSSTDTQYF. V is TRBV9 and J is TRBJ2-3; D unresolved. Germline V gene lookup returns CDR1 SGDLS and CDR2 YYNGEE. This CDR3 comprises 15 residues. V was shortened by 2 bases and J by 0 bases, with 10 bases between the two germline ends. The full variable domain, in which reference TRBV9 and TRBJ2-3 provide the parts outside the CDR3, is DSGVTQTPKHLITATGQRVTLRCSPRSGDLSVYWYQQSLDQGLQFLIQYYNGEERAKGNILERFSAQQFPDLHSELNLSSLELGDSALYFCASSVRSSSTDTQYFGPGTRLTVL.